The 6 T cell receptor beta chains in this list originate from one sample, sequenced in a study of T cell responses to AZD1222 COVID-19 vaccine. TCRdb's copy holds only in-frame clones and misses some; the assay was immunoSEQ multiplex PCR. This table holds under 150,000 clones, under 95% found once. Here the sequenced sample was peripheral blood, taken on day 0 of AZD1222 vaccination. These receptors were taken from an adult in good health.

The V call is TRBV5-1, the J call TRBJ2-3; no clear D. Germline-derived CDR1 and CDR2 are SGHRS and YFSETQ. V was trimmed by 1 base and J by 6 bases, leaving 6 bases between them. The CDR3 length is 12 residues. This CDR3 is CASSLSGDTQYF. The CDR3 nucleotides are TGCGCCAGCAGCTTGTCGGGTGATACGCAGTATTTT.

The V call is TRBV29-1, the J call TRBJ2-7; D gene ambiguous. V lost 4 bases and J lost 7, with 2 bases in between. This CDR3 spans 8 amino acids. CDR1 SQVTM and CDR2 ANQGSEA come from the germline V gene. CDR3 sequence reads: CSVGEQYF. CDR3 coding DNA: TGCAGCGTTGGTGAGCAGTACTTC.

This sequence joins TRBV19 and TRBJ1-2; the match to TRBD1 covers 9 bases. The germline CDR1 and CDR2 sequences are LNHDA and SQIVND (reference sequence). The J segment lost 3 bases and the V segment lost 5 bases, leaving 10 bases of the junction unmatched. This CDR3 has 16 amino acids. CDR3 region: CASSFPGTGMDYGYTF. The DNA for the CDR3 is TGTGCCAGTAGTTTTCCCGGGACAGGGATGGACTATGGCTACACCTTC. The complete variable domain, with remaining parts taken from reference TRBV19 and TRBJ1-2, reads DGGITQSPKYLFRKEGQNVTLSCEQNLNHDAMYWYRQDPGQGLRLIYYSQIVNDFQKGDIAEGYSVSREKKESFPLTVTSAQKNPTAFYLCASSFPGTGMDYGYTFGSGTRLTVV.

The CDR3: CASSTGLAAYNEQFF. In DNA form, the CDR3 reads TGTGCCAGCAGCACGGGACTAGCGGCCTACAATGAGCAGTTCTTC. V usage is TRBV13 and J usage is TRBJ2-1; 11 bases are a match to TRBD2. J was trimmed by 2 bases and V by 5 bases; bases with no gene match: 2. Germline CDR1 PRHDT, CDR2 FYEKMQ (reference sequence). This CDR3 is 15 amino acids long.

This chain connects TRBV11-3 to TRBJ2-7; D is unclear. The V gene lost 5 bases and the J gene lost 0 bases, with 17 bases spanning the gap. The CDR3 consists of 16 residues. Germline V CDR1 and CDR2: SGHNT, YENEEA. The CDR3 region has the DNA TGTGCCAGCAGCCCTCAAAACCGGGCCACCTCCTACGAGCAGTACTTC. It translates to CASSPQNRATSYEQYF.

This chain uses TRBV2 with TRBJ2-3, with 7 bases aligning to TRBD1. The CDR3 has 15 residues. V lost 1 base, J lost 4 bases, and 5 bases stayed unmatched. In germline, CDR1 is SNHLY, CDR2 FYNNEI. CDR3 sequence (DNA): TGTGCCAGCAGTGAAGTCAGGGGGTGGGCAGATACGCAGTATTTT. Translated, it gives CASSEVRGWADTQYF.